This T cell receptor (beta chain) stems from a study of T cell changes during pregnancy in multiple sclerosis. Germline V lookup: CDR1 SGDLS, CDR2 YYNGEE. This CDR3 contains 22 residues. The junction had 20 bases not matched to a gene; V was cut back by 0 bases and J by 2 bases. Data came from immunoSEQ multiplex PCR; TCRdb stores just in-frame clones and leaves some out. Here the sample spans 70,000 to 95,000 clones, just under 95% being singletons. Here the sequenced sample was peripheral blood, taken in the first trimester of pregnancy. This TCR was recovered from a female donor with multiple sclerosis, enrolled in a pregnancy study. V is TRBV9 and J is TRBJ2-2; 9 bases are shared with TRBD2. CDR3 in DNA: TGTGCCAGCAGCGTAGAAGGCCGGGTTGCCGCGGGGGGGGAGGGCAACACCGGGGAGCTGTTTTTT. Translated, it gives CASSVEGRVAAGGEGNTGELFF.